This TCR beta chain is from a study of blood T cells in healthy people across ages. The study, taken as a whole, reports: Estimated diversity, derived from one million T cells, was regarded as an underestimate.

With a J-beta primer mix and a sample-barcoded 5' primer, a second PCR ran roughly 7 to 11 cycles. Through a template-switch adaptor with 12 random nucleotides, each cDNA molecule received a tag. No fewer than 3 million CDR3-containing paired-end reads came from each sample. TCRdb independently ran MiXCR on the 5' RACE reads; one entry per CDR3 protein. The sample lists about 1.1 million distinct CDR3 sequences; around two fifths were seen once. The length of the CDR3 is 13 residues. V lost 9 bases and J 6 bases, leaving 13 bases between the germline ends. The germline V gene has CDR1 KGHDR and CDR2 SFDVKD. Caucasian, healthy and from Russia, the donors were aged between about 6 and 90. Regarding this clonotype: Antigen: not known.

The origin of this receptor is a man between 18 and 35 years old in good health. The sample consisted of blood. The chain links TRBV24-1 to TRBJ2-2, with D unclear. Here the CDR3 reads CATQISGPGELFF. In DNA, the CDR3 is TGTGCCACCCAGATAAGTGGTCCCGGGGAGCTGTTTTTT.